The 9 T cell receptor beta chains presented below share a single source sample, sequenced in a study of control samples from healthy donors and cancer patients. Produced via immunoSEQ multiplex PCR; TCRdb's table is partial and in-frame only. The sample includes around 74,000 clones, around 94% of them seen just once. The specimen was blood. The source is a woman in her sixties or seventies in good health.

The chain combines TRBV6-6 with TRBJ2-1; no firm D call. Trimming took off 4 bases at V and 3 bases at J, with 7 bases between the two ends. Per germline, CDR1 MNHNY and CDR2 SVGAGI (reference sequence). There are 13 residues in the CDR3. The CDR3 DNA is TGTGCCAGCAGTTCCGCCGGCTACAATGAGCAGTTCTTC. The encoded protein is CASSSAGYNEQFF.

The chain couples TRBV9 to TRBJ2-6; D is ambiguous. Germline-derived CDR1 and CDR2 are SGDLS and YYNGEE. Trimming left V 2 bases short and J 1 base short, with 1 base between. CDR3 length: 13 amino acids. CDR3 loop: CASSVSGANVLTF. DNA for the CDR3: TGTGCCAGCAGCGTTTCTGGGGCCAACGTCCTGACTTTC.

For this clone: An end of the junction does not agree with germline; a read error may underlie this. Other DNA sequences from this sample encode an identical CDR3 as well. The rearrangement links TRBV4-1 to TRBJ1-5; D gene unclear. The CDR3 sequence is 15 residues long. Germline V gene data show CDR1 as MGHRA and CDR2 as YSYEKL. CDR3 in amino acids: CASSQDPSGDQPQHF. CDR3 DNA sequence: TGCGCCAGCAGCCAAGATCCTTCCGGGGATCAACCCCAGCATTTT.

The V call is TRBV7-2, the J call TRBJ2-3; D unclear. This CDR3 has 15 amino acids. Germline V gene lookup returns CDR1 SGHTA and CDR2 FQGNSA. Trimming took off 0 bases at V and 4 bases at J, with 11 bases between the two ends. CDR3 bases: TGTGCCAGCAGCTTAGCGTCGGGTTTTGCAGATACGCAGTATTTT. Residues: CASSLASGFADTQYF.

The DNA of the CDR3 is TGTGCCAGCAGCTTTAACGCCCGGGACGAGCAGTACTTC. This translates into CASSFNARDEQYF. The rearrangement uses TRBV7-3 and TRBJ2-7, with no clear D. The V end was cut by 3 bases, the J end by 5 bases, with 11 bases between. This CDR3 contains 13 residues. CDR1 and CDR2 (germline): SGHTA, FQGTGA.

This chain links TRBV9 with TRBJ2-5, with 8 bases fitting TRBD2. The V gene end was trimmed by 4 bases and the J gene end by 2 bases; junction bases not matched to a gene: 16. Germline values: CDR1 SGDLS, CDR2 YYNGEE. CDR3 length: 18 amino acids. CDR3 coding DNA: TGTGCCAGCAGCCCTACCCGGAGGGGGTTAGCGGGGCAAGAGACCCAGTACTTC. Translated, it gives CASSPTRRGLAGQETQYF.

The V call is TRBV3-1 (or the pseudogene TRBV3-2), the J call TRBJ2-7; D might be TRBD1 (5 bases). Deletions cut 8 bases from V and 0 bases from J, with 14 bases between. Germline lookup yields CDR1 LGHDT and CDR2 YNNKEL (reference sequence). The CDR3 has 14 residues. CDR3 sequence reads: CASSHTGSSYEQYF. In DNA, the CDR3 is TGTGCCAGCTCCCACACAGGTAGCTCCTACGAGCAGTACTTC.

In its sample, this clone was seen once. CDR3 in amino acids: CASSLAGGNEQFF. CDR3 nucleotides: TGTGCCAGCTCACTGGCAGGGGGGAATGAGCAGTTCTTC. V is TRBV18 and J is TRBJ2-1, with TRBD1 as a possible D gene (7 bases). Germline lookup yields CDR1 KGHSH and CDR2 LQKENI. Trimming took 4 bases from V and 7 from J, leaving 11 bases between them. The CDR3 spans 13 residues. Full variable domain (outside the CDR3, taken from reference TRBV18 and TRBJ2-1): NAGVMQNPRHLVRRRGQEARLRCSPMKGHSHVYWYRQLPEEGLKFMVYLQKENIIDESGMPKERFSAEFPKEGPSILRIQQVVRGDSAAYFCASSLAGGNEQFFGPGTRLTVL.

A single count supports this clone. The chain couples TRBV11-2 to TRBJ1-5, with 7 bases identical to TRBD1. The V gene's germline CDR1 is SGHAT and CDR2 FQNNGV. The ends lost 6 bases at V and 0 bases at J; junction bases unmatched: 5. The CDR3 extends over 15 amino acids. CDR3 region: CASRKTGDSNQPQHF. The CDR3 nucleotides read TGTGCCAGCAGGAAAACAGGGGATAGCAATCAGCCCCAGCATTTT.